This T cell receptor (beta chain) was retrieved from a study of response to subunit inactivated influenza vaccine. General study results and limits: Each seasonal influenza vaccination recruits few new T cells, the authors suggested.

TCRdb independently ran MiXCR on the RT-PCR reads; one entry per CDR3 protein. The sample includes 700,000 to 900,000 distinct CDR3 sequences, 21% of them seen just once. The germline V gene has CDR1 MNHEY and CDR2 SMNVEV (reference sequence). The CDR3 consists of 14 residues. J lost 6 bases, V lost 6 bases, and 6 bases had no gene match. The sample holds a few counts of this clonotype. What it binds is unknown. The material was PBMCs from blood, obtained about 5 days after vaccination. This chain links TRBV27 with TRBJ2-7, with 12 bases matching TRBD1. This clonotype was sampled from a middle-aged man who received an inactivated influenza vaccine. CDR3 residues: CASSTGTGGLEQYF. CDR3 nucleotide sequence: TGTGCCAGCAGCACCGGGACAGGGGGCCTCGAGCAGTACTTC.